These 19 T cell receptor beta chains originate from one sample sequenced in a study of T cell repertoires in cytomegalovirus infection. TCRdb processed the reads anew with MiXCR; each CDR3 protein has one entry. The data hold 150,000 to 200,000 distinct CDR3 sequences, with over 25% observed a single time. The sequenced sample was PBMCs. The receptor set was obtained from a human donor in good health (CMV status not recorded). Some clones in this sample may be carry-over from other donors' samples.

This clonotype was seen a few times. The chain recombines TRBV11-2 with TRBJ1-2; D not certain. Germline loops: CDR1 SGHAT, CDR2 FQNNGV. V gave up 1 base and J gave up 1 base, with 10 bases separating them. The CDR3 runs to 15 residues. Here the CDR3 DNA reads TGTGCCAGCAGCTTAGTAAGGGATGTTAACTATGGCTACACCTTC. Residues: CASSLVRDVNYGYTF. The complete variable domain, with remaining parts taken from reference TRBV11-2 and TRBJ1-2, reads EAGVAQSPRYKIIEKRQSVAFWCNPISGHATLYWYQQILGQGPKLLIQFQNNGVVDDSQLPKDRFSAERLKGVDSTLKIQPAKLEDSAVYLCASSLVRDVNYGYTFGSGTRLTVV.

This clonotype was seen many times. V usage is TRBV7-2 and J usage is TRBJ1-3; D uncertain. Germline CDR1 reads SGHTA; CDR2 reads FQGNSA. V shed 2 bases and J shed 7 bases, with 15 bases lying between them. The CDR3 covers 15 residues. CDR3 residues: CASSLRKPMGNTIYF. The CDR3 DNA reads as TGTGCCAGCAGCTTACGGAAACCTATGGGGAACACCATATATTTT.

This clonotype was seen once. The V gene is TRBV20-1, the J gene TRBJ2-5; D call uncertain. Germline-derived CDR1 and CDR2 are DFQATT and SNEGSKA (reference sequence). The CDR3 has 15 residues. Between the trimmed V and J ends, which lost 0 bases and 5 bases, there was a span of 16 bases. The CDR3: CSARDQGNGMETQYF. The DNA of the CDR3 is TGCAGTGCTAGAGATCAAGGGAATGGGATGGAGACCCAGTACTTC.

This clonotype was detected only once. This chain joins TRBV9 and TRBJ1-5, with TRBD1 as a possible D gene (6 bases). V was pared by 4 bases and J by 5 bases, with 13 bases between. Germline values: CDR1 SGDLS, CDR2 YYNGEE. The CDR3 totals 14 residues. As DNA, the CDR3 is TGTGCCAGCAGCCGAGGGGGGGAGTATCAGCCCCAGCATTTT. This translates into CASSRGGEYQPQHF.

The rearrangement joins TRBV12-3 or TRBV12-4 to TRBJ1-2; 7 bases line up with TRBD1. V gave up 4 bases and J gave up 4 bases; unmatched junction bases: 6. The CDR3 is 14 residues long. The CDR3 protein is CASSSRTGAYGYTF. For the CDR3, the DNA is TGTGCCAGCAGTTCGCGGACAGGCGCCTATGGCTACACCTTC.

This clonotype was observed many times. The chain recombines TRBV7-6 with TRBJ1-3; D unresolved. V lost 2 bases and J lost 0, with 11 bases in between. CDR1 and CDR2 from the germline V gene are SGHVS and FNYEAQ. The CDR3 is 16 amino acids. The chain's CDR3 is CASSLSGQVSGNTIYF. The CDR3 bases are TGTGCCAGCAGCTTATCCGGGCAGGTCTCTGGAAACACCATATATTTT.

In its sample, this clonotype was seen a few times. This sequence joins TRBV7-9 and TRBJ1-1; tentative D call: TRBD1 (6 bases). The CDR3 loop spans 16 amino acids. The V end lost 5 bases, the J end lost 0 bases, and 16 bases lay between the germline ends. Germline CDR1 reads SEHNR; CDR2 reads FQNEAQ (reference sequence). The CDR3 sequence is CASSVLPGEMNTEAFF. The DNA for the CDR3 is TGTGCCAGCAGCGTCCTCCCAGGGGAAATGAACACTGAAGCTTTCTTT.

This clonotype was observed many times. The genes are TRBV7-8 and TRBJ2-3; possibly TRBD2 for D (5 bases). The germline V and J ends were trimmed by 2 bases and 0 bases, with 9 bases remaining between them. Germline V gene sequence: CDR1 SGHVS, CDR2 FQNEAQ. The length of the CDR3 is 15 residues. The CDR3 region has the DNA TGTGCCAGCAGCTTATTCGAGCGGAGCACAGATACGCAGTATTTT. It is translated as CASSLFERSTDTQYF.

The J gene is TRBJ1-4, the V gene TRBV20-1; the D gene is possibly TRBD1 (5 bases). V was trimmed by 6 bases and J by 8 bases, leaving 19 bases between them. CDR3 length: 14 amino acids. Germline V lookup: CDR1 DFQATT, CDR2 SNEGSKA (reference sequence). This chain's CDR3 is CSAAFEGRGEKLFF. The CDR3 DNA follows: TGCAGTGCCGCCTTTGAGGGGCGAGGCGAAAAACTGTTTTTT.

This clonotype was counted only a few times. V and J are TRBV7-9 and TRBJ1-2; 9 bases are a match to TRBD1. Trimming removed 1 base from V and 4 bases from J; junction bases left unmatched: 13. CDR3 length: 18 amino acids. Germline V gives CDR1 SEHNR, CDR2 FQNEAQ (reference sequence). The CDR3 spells CASSLDYRGRMELYGYTF. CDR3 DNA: TGTGCCAGCAGCTTAGATTACAGGGGGCGAATGGAGCTCTATGGCTACACCTTC.

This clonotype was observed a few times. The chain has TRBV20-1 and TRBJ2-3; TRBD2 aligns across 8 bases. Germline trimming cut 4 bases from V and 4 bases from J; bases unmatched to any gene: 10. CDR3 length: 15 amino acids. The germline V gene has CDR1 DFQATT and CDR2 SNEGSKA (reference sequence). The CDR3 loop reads CSAKGWRGEADTQYF. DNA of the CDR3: TGCAGTGCTAAGGGTTGGCGGGGGGAAGCAGATACGCAGTATTTT.

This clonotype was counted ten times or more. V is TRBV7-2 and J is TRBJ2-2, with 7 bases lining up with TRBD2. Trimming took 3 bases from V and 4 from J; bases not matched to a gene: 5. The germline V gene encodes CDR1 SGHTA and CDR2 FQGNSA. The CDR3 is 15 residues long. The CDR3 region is CASSFLAASTGELFF. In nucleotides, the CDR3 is TGTGCCAGCAGCTTCCTAGCGGCAAGCACCGGGGAGCTGTTTTTT.

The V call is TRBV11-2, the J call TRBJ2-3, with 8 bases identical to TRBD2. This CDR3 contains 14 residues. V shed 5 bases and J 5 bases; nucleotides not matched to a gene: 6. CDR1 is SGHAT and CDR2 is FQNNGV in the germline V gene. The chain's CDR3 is CASSPRGGRDTQYF. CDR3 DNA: TGTGCCAGCAGCCCTCGGGGGGGAAGAGATACGCAGTATTTT.

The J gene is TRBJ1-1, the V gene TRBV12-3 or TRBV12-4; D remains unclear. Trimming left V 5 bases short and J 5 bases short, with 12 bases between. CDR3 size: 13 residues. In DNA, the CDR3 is TGTGCCAGCAGTAGCGGGCCGCGGACTGAAGCTTTCTTT. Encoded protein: CASSSGPRTEAFF.

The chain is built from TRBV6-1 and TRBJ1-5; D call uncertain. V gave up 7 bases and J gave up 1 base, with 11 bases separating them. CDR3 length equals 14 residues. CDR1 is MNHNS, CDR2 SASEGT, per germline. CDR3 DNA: TGTGCCAGCATCATGGGAGGAAGCAATCAGCCCCAGCATTTT. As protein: CASIMGGSNQPQHF.

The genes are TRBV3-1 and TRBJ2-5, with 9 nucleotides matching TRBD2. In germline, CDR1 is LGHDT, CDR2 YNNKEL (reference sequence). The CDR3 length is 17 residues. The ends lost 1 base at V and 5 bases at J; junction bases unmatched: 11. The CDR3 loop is CASSQVGAGGLWETQYF. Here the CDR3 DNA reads TGTGCCAGCAGCCAAGTTGGGGCGGGGGGGCTGTGGGAGACCCAGTACTTC.

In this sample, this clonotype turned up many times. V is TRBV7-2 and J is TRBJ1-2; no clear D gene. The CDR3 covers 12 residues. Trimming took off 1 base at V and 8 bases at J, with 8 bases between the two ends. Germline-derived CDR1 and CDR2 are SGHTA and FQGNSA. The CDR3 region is CASSLGRGGYTF. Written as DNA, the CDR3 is TGTGCCAGCAGCTTAGGCAGAGGCGGCTACACCTTC.

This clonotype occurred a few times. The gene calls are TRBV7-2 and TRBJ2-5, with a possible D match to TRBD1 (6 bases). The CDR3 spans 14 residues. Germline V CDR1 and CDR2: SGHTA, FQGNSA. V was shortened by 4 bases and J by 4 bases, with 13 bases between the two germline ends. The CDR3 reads CASSSVQGLETQYF. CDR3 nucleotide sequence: TGTGCCAGCAGCTCGGTTCAGGGGCTAGAGACCCAGTACTTC.

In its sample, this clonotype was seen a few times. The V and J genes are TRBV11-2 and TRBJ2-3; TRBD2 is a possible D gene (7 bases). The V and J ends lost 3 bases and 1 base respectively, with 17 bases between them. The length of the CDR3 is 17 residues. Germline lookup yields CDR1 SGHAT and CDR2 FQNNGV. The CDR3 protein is CASSLTSRGAGTDTQYF. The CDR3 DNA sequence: TGTGCCAGCAGCTTGACTAGCCGGGGGGCTGGCACAGATACGCAGTATTTT. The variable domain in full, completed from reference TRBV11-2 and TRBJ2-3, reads EAGVAQSPRYKIIEKRQSVAFWCNPISGHATLYWYQQILGQGPKLLIQFQNNGVVDDSQLPKDRFSAERLKGVDSTLKIQPAKLEDSAVYLCASSLTSRGAGTDTQYFGPGTRLTVL.